This is a list of T cell receptor beta chains from one sample in a study of T-cell reconstitution after alpha-beta-depleted transplantation in children. TCRdb itself ran the PCR reads through MiXCR, one entry per CDR3 protein. The repertoire holds about 600,000 distinct CDR3 sequences, with more than 20% as singletons. Sequenced here: PBMCs, mostly from graft donor cells, sampled 360 days after TCRalphabeta/CD19-depleted stem cell transplant. The receptors derive from a boy under two years old who had a stem cell transplant for acute myeloid leukemia, so the T cells may come from the graft donor. Each CDR3 is given without its conserved first and last residue. Fields, in order: V gene, J gene, clone size, CDR3 protein. Clone size is shown for a subset of rows, as once, few, many or a class of expanded clone.

>TRBV15|TRBJ2-7|many
ATSRDKAATYEQY
>TRBV20-1|TRBJ1-1|-
SARDLGGTNTEAF
>TRBV20-1|TRBJ2-1|-
SARDSGHSYNEQF
>TRBV29-1|TRBJ2-3|many
SVDSVEPRSPLY
>TRBV11-2|TRBJ2-3|-
ASSFAGKGADTQY
>TRBV24-1|TRBJ2-1|many
ATATTGTLPNEQF
>TRBV29-1|TRBJ2-3|many
SVVRDLTDTQY
>TRBV10-2|TRBJ2-3|-
ASSEPKGTDTQY
>TRBV12-3/TRBV12-4|TRBJ2-5|few
ASWHSYQETQY
>TRBV6-1|TRBJ2-1|-
ASSTSKRGLGNNEQF
>TRBV2|TRBJ2-1|-
ASSGASDTYEQF
>TRBV6-2/TRBV6-3|TRBJ2-2|-
ASSYFGWEETGELF
>TRBV7-9|TRBJ1-1|-
ASSRGGEAF
>TRBV5-1|TRBJ2-1|-
ASSARPNEQF
>TRBV29-1|TRBJ1-5|-
SVALKDRINQPQH
>TRBV29-1|TRBJ1-1|many
SVDYPGTANTEAF
>TRBV4-2|TRBJ2-5|-
ASSREGLAGGLYQETQY
>TRBV7-2|TRBJ1-6|-
ASSLHSGNYNSPLH
>TRBV29-1|TRBJ2-5|-
SVERENQETQY
>TRBV25-1|TRBJ2-3|many
ASSTDTQY
>TRBV27|TRBJ1-5|-
ASSIYRGNQPQH
>TRBV7-9|TRBJ2-1|-
ASSPTHTGYNEQF
>TRBV20-1|TRBJ2-3|-
SATRDRGSTDTQY
>TRBV2|TRBJ2-1|-
ASNEMSFSYNEQF
>TRBV20-1|TRBJ2-7|-
SARAGGPTYEQY
>TRBV30|TRBJ1-3|-
AWDGNSGNTIY
>TRBV29-1|TRBJ2-5|-
SVEVRAGVPETQY
>TRBV6-2/TRBV6-3|TRBJ2-5|-
ASREGTETQY
>TRBV20-1|TRBJ1-1|-
SAREDVPGTAKNTEAF
>TRBV12-3/TRBV12-4|TRBJ2-5|many
ASSLTSGGPETQY
>TRBV7-2|TRBJ2-1|many
ASSIQRGAYNEQF
>TRBV11-2|TRBJ2-3|-
ASSLNRNSFFSTDTQY
>TRBV9|TRBJ1-1|-
ASSVGPGTDTEAF
>TRBV12-3/TRBV12-4|TRBJ1-2|-
ASSGEYDRAYYGYT
>TRBV11-1|TRBJ2-7|-
ASSSFPIKDQGARDYEQY
>TRBV20-1|TRBJ2-1|-
SAHLGPDRDSSYNEQF
>TRBV6-5|TRBJ2-7|few
ATGKDANEQY
>TRBV28|TRBJ2-5|-
ASIPGGRKTQY
>TRBV4-3|TRBJ2-5|many
ASSQDWGTEEETQY
>TRBV20-1|TRBJ2-2|few
SARAENTGELF
>TRBV6-1|TRBJ2-3|-
ASSRWMEGTDTQY
>TRBV11-2|TRBJ2-3|-
ASSTGLAGVSPGDTQY
>TRBV12-3/TRBV12-4|TRBJ1-1|-
ASSRQGRDTEAF
>TRBV7-2|TRBJ2-7|-
ASSSTGAEQY
>TRBV12-3/TRBV12-4|TRBJ1-5|many
ASSMTEYSNQPQH